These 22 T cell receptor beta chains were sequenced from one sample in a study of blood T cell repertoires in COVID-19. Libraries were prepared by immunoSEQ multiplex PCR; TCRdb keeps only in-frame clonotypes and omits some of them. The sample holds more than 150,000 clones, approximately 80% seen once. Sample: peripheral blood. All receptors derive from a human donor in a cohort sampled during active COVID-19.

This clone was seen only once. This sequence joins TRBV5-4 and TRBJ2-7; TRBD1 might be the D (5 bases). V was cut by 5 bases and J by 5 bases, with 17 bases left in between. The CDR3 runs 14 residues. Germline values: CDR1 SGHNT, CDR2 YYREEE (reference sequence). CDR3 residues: CASRKDIPENEQYF. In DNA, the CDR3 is TGTGCCAGCAGGAAGGACATCCCCGAGAACGAGCAGTACTTC.

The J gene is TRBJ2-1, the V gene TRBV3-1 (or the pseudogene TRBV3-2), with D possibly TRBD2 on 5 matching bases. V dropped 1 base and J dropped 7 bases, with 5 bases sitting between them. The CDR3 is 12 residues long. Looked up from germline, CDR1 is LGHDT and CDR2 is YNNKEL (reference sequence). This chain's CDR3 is CASSQAGNEQFF. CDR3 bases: TGTGCCAGCAGCCAAGCGGGGAATGAGCAGTTCTTC.

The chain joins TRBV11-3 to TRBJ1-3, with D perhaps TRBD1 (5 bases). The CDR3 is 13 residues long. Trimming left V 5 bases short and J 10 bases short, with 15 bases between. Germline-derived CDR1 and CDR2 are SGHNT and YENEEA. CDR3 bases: TGTGCCAGCAGCACCGACAGAGAAGGGACCATATATTTT. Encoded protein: CASSTDREGTIYF.

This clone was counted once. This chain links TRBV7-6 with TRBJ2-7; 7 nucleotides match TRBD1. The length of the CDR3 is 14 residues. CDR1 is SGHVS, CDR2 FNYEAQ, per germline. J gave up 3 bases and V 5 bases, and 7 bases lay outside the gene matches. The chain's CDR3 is CASSTGQVGYEQYF. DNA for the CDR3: TGTGCCAGCAGCACTGGACAGGTGGGCTACGAGCAGTACTTC.

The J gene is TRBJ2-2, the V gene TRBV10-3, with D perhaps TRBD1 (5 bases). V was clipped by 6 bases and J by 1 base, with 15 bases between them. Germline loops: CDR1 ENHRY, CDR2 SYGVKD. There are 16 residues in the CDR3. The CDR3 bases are TGTGCCATCAGCCGAGAGTGGGGCGTGAACACCGGGGAGCTGTTTTTT. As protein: CAISREWGVNTGELFF.

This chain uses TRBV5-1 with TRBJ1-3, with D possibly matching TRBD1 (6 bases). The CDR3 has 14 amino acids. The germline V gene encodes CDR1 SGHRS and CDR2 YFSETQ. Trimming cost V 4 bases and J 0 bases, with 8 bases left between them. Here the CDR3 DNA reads TGCGCCAGCAGCCTGGACAGCTCTGGAAACACCATATATTTT. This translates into CASSLDSSGNTIYF. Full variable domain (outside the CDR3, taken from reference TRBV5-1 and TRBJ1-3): KAGVTQTPRYLIKTRGQQVTLSCSPISGHRSVSWYQQTPGQGLQFLFEYFSETQRNKGNFPGRFSGRQFSNSRSEMNVSTLELGDSALYLCASSLDSSGNTIYFGEGSWLTVV.

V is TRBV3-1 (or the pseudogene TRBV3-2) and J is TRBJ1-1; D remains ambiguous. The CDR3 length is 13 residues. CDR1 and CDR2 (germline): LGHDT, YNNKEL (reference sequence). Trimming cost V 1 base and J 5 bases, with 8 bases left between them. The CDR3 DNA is TGTGCCAGCAGCCAAGTAGATCCTACTGAAGCTTTCTTT. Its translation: CASSQVDPTEAFF.

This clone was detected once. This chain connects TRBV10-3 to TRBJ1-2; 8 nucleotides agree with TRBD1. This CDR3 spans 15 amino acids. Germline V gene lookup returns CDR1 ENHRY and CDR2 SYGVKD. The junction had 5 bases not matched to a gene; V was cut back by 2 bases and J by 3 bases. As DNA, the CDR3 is TGTGCCATCAGTGAGCCAGACAGGGGCGACTATGGCTACACCTTC. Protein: CAISEPDRGDYGYTF.

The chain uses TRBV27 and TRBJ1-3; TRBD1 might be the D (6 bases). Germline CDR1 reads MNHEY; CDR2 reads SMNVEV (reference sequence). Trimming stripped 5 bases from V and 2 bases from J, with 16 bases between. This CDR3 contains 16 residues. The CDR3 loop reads CASSPQQGYAGNTIYF. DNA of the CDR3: TGTGCCAGCAGTCCCCAACAGGGTTATGCTGGAAACACCATATATTTT.

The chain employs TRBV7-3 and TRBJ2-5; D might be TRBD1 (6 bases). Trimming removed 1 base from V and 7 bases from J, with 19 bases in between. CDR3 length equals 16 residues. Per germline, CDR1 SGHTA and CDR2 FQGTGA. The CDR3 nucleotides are TGTGCCAGCAGCTTAATCCCCCGGCAGGGGTCGGGGACCCAGTACTTC. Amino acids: CASSLIPRQGSGTQYF. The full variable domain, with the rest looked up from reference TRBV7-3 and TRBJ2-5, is GAGVSQTPSNKVTEKGKYVELRCDPISGHTALYWYRQSLGQGPEFLIYFQGTGAADDSGLPNDRFFAVRPEGSVSTLKIQRTERGDSAVYLCASSLIPRQGSGTQYFGPGTRLLVL.

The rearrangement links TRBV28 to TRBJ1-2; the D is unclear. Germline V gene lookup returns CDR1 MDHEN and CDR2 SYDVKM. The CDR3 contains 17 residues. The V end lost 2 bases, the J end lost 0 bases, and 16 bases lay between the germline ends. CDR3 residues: CASSLKSGAQPNYGYTF. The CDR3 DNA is TGTGCCAGCAGTTTAAAGTCAGGTGCCCAACCTAACTATGGCTACACCTTC.

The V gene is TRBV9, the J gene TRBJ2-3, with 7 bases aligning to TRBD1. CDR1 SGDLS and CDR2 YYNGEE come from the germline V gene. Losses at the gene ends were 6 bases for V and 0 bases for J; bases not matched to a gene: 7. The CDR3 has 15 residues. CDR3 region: CASTTRDRSTDTQYF. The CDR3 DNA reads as TGTGCCAGCACAACCCGGGACAGAAGCACAGATACGCAGTATTTT.

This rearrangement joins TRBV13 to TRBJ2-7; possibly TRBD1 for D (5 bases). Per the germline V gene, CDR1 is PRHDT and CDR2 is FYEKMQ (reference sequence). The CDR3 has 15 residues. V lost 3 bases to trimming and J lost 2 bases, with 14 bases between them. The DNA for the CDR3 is TGTGCCAGCAGCTTCGGGCAGGGTCTCACCTACGAGCAGTACTTC. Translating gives CASSFGQGLTYEQYF.

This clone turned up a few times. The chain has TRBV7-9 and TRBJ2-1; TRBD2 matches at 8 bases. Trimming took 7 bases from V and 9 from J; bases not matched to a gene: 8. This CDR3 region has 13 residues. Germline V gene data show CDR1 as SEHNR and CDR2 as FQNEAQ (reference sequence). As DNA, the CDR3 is TGTGCCAGCACCCCCCGGGGGGGCACTGAGCAGTTCTTC. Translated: CASTPRGGTEQFF. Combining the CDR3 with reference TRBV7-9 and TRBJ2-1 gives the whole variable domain DTGVSQNPRHKITKRGQNVTFRCDPISEHNRLYWYRQTLGQGPEFLTYFQNEAQLEKSRLLSDRFSAERPKGSFSTLEIQRTEQGDSAMYLCASTPRGGTEQFFGPGTRLTVL.

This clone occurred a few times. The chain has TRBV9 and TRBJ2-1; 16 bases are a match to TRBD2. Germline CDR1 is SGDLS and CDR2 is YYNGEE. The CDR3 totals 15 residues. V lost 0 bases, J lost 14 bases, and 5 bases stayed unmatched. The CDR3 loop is CASSVEGLAGGPKFF. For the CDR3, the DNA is TGTGCCAGCAGCGTAGAGGGACTAGCGGGGGGGCCTAAGTTCTTC.

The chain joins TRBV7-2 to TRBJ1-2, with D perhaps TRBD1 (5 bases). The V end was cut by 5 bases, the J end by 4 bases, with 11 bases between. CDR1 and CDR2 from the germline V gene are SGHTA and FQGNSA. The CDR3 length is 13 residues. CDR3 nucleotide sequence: TGTGCCAGCAGCGGCGGGGGGGGCTATGGCTACACCTTC. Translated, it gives CASSGGGGYGYTF.

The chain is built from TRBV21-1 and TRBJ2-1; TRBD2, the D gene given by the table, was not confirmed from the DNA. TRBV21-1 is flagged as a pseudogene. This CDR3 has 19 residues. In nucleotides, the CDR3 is TGTGCCAGCAGCAACTACGGGACTAGCGGGGGAGCTTTAGGGCATGAGCAGTTCTTC. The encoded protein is CASSNYGTSGGALGHEQFF.

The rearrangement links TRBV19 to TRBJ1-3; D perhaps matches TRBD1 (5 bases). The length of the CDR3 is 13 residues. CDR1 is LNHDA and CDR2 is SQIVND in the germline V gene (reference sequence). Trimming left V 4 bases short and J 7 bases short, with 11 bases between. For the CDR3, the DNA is TGTGCCAGTAGTAGCAGGGTTCGGAACACCATATATTTT. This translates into CASSSRVRNTIYF.

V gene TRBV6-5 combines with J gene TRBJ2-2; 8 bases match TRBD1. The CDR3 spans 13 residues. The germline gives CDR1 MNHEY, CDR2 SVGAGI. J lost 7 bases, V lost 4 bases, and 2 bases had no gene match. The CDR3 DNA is TGTGCCAGCAGTTCAGGGGGCAGCGGGGAGCTGTTTTTT. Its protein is CASSSGGSGELFF.

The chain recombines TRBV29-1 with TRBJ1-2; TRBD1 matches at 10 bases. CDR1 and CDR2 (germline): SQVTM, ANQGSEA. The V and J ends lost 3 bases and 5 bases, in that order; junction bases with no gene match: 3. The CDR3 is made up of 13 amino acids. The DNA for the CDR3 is TGCAGCGTTGACGCGGACAGGGGGTATGGCTACACCTTC. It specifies CSVDADRGYGYTF.

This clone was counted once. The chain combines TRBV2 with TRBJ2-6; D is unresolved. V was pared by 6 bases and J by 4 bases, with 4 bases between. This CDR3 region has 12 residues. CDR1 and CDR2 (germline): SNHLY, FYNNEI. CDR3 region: CASRGGANVLTF. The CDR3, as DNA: TGTGCCAGCAGGGGCGGGGCCAACGTCCTGACTTTC. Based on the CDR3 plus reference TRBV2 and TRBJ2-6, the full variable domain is EPEVTQTPSHQVTQMGQEVILRCVPISNHLYFYWYRQILGQKVEFLVSFYNNEISEKSEIFDDQFSVERPDGSNFTLKIRSTKLEDSAMYFCASRGGANVLTFGAGSRLTVL.

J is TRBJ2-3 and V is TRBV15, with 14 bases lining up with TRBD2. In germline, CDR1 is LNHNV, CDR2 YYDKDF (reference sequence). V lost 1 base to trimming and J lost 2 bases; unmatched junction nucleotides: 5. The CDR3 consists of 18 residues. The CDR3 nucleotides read TGTGCCACCAGCAGAGTCCGGGGACTAGCGGGGGACACAGATACGCAGTATTTT. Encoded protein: CATSRVRGLAGDTDTQYF.